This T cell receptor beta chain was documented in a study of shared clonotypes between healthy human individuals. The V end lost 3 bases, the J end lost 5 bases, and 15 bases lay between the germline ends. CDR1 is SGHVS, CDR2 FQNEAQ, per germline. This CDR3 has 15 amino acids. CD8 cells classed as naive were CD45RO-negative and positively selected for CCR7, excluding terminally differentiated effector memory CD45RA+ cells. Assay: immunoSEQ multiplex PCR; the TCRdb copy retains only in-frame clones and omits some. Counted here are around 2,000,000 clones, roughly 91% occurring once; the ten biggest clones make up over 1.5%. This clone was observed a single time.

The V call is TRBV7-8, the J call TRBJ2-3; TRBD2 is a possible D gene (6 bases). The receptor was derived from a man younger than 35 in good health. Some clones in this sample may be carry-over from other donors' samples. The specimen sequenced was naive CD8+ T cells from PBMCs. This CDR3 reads CASSFGRVEGDTQYF. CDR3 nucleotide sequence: TGTGCCAGCAGCTTCGGGCGGGTGGAGGGAGATACGCAGTATTTT.